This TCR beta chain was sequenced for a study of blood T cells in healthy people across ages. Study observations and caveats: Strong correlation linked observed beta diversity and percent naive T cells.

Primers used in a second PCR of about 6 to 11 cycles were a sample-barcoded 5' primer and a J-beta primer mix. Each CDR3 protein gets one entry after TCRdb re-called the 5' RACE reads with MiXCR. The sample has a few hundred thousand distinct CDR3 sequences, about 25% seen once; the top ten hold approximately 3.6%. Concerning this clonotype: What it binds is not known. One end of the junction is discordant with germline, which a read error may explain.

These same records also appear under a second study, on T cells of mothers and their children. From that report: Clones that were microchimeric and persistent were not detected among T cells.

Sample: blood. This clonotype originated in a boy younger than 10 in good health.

This CDR3 is CAGSEDGKWDGEAYGYTF. DNA for the CDR3: TGTGCCGGCAGTGAAGATGGGAAATGGGACGGCGAGGCATATGGCTACACCTTC. The chain uses TRBV2 and TRBJ1-2; TRBD1 is a possible D gene (5 bases). The CDR3 is made up of 18 amino acids. Germline CDR1 is SNHLY and CDR2 is FYNNEI.